These 10 T cell receptor beta chains came from one sample sequenced in a study of blood T cell repertoires in COVID-19. Profiled with immunoSEQ multiplex PCR; TCRdb holds only in-frame clones, not every one. The repertoire holds under 200,000 clones, about four fifths seen once, with about 4% in the top ten. Sequencing used PBMCs or T cells enriched from blood (not recorded which). The receptors were sampled from a woman aged 45 to 65 in a cohort exposed to, infected with or recovered from COVID-19 (not recorded which).

The chain uses TRBV11-3 and TRBJ2-3; no firm D call. CDR1 is SGHNT, CDR2 YENEEA, per germline. The CDR3 sequence is 12 residues long. With 4 bases removed from V and 2 bases from J, the gap between germline ends came to 4 bases. DNA for the CDR3: TGTGCCAGCAGCTCTTTCACAGATACGCAGTATTTT. It encodes CASSSFTDTQYF.

This clone has only one observation. V gene TRBV27 combines with J gene TRBJ1-6; no clear D. The length of the CDR3 is 16 residues. V lost 7 bases, J lost 5 bases, and 18 bases lay in between. Germline V CDR1 and CDR2: MNHEY, SMNVEV (reference sequence). CDR3 sequence: CASIDSAAPNNSPLHF. CDR3 in DNA: TGTGCCAGCATCGATTCAGCGGCCCCCAATAATTCACCCCTCCACTTT.

V and J are TRBV29-1 and TRBJ2-3, with 11 bases aligning to TRBD2. Germline values: CDR1 SQVTM, CDR2 ANQGSEA. CDR3 length: 15 amino acids. With 2 bases clipped from V and 3 bases from J, the junction kept 4 bases outside the gene matches. CDR3 residues: CSVETTSGETDTQYF. As DNA, the CDR3 is TGCAGCGTTGAAACGACTAGCGGGGAGACAGATACGCAGTATTTT.

The chain couples TRBV5-1 to TRBJ2-5; 8 bases align to TRBD2. The CDR3 loop spans 15 amino acids. The V gene end was trimmed by 4 bases and the J gene end by 3 bases; junction bases not matched to a gene: 8. From germline, CDR1 is SGHRS and CDR2 YFSETQ. CDR3 in amino acids: CASSPPGLGKETQYF. Here the CDR3 DNA reads TGCGCCAGCAGCCCCCCGGGACTAGGGAAAGAGACCCAGTACTTC. The full variable domain, its missing parts supplied by reference TRBV5-1 and TRBJ2-5, is KAGVTQTPRYLIKTRGQQVTLSCSPISGHRSVSWYQQTPGQGLQFLFEYFSETQRNKGNFPGRFSGRQFSNSRSEMNVSTLELGDSALYLCASSPPGLGKETQYFGPGTRLLVL.

V gene TRBV7-8 combines with J gene TRBJ2-1, with a possible D match to TRBD2 (6 bases). CDR3 length equals 13 residues. V lost 3 bases and J 9 bases, leaving 12 bases between the germline ends. Germline-derived CDR1 and CDR2 are SGHVS and FQNEAQ. The CDR3 sequence: CASSLGWEVEQFF. In DNA, the CDR3 is TGTGCCAGCAGCTTGGGGTGGGAGGTTGAGCAGTTCTTC.

This clone was counted once. The genes are TRBV5-1 and TRBJ2-3; 9 positions agree with TRBD2. Germline V gives CDR1 SGHRS, CDR2 YFSETQ. The CDR3 covers 16 residues. V shed 4 bases, J shed 4 bases, and the junction held 10 bases outside the gene matches. The CDR3 protein is CASSRLVAGVADTQYF. The DNA of the CDR3 is TGCGCCAGCAGCCGATTAGTAGCGGGAGTCGCAGATACGCAGTATTTT.

The chain is built from TRBV29-1 and TRBJ1-2; 7 positions match TRBD1. Per the germline V gene, CDR1 is SQVTM and CDR2 is ANQGSEA. V was clipped by 5 bases and J by 5 bases; unmatched bases: 2. The CDR3 has 11 amino acids. In nucleotides, the CDR3 is TGCAGCGTTCAACAGGGGTATGGCTACACCTTC. Its protein is CSVQQGYGYTF.

The chain employs TRBV5-1 and TRBJ2-6; 9 positions match TRBD2. Germline V CDR1 and CDR2: SGHRS, YFSETQ. This CDR3 comprises 19 residues. V trimming: 3 bases; J trimming: 4 bases; junction bases outside the gene matches: 14. The CDR3 DNA is TGCGCCAGCAGCTGGGGTGGGGTTAGCGGGAGTTCGGGGGCCAACGTCCTGACTTTC. Protein: CASSWGGVSGSSGANVLTF.

This clone was found once. This rearrangement joins TRBV6-5 to TRBJ1-2; 8 bases align to TRBD1. The CDR3 is 13 amino acids. CDR1 and CDR2 from the germline V gene are MNHEY and SVGAGI. With 4 bases clipped from V and 9 bases from J, the junction kept 7 bases outside the gene matches. Here the CDR3 DNA reads TGTGCCAGCAGTTCTTACGGACAGGGCAGCTACACCTTC. Amino acids: CASSSYGQGSYTF.

The count of this clone is one. The CDR3 DNA reads TGTGCCAGTAGAACTGGGACTAGCGGGGGCTCCTACAATGAGCAGTTCTTC. It translates to CASRTGTSGGSYNEQFF. The chain is built from TRBV19 and TRBJ2-1, with TRBD2 matching 14 bases. This CDR3 is built from 17 residues. Germline lookup yields CDR1 LNHDA and CDR2 SQIVND (reference sequence). Trimming at V came to 6 bases and at J to 0 bases, leaving 4 bases not matched to a gene.